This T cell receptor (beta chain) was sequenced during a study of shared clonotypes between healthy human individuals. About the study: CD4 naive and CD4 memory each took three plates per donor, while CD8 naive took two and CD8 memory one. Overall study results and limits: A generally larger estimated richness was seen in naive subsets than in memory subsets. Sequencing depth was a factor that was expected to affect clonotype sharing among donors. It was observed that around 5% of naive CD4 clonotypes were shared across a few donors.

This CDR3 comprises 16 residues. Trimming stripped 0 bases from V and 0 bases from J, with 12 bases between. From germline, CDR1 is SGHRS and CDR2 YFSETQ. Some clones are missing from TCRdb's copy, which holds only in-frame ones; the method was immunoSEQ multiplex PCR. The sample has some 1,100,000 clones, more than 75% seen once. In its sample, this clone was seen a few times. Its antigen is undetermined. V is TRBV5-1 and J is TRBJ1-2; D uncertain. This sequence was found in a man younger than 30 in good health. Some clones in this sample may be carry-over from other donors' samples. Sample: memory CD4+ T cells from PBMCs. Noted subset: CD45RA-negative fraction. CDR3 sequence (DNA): TGCGCCAGCAGCTTGGTGCCCCCGGGGACTAACTATGGCTACACCTTC. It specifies CASSLVPPGTNYGYTF.